This T cell receptor beta chain was captured by sequencing in a study of blood T cell repertoires in COVID-19. Using immunoSEQ multiplex PCR, the repertoire was profiled, and TCRdb retains in-frame clones only, with some absent. The repertoire includes roughly 63,000 clones, 70% to 90% of them detected once, and about 1.5% sits in the top ten. Germline V gives CDR1 LNHDA, CDR2 SQIVND (reference sequence). The length of the CDR3 is 15 residues. With 6 bases clipped from V and 8 bases from J, the junction kept 9 bases outside the gene matches. The specimen sequenced was peripheral blood. This TCR was recovered from a man aged 60-69 years with acute or convalescent COVID-19. The V call is TRBV19, the J call TRBJ2-1, with 11 bases that match TRBD2. The chain's CDR3 is CASRQRGGLADEQFF. CDR3 coding DNA: TGTGCCAGTAGGCAGAGAGGGGGACTAGCGGATGAGCAGTTCTTC.